The rows below give T cell receptor beta chains drawn from one sample of a study of blood T cell repertoires in COVID-19. TCRdb's copy holds only in-frame clones and misses some; the assay was immunoSEQ multiplex PCR. The sample lists under 200,000 clones; around 87% were seen once. Sample: peripheral blood. The receptors were gathered from a man aged 40-49 years with active or convalescent COVID-19. Each CDR3 is given without its conserved first and last residue. D genes are given only for firm matches. A clone size is listed for some rows: how often the clone was seen (once, few, many), or a class if it is expanded.

j_call clone_size v_call d_call cdr3_aa
TRBJ1-6 few TRBV5-1 TRBD1 ASSPLVGQVKSSYNSPLH
TRBJ2-7 - TRBV11-3 - ASSLTAGEQY
TRBJ2-1 - TRBV5-6 - ASSFQTAYNEQF
TRBJ1-2 - TRBV5-4 TRBD1 ASSPGTGVVYGYT
TRBJ1-2 - TRBV30 TRBD1 AWSAGGGYT
TRBJ2-1 - TRBV6-5 - ASSSRGHSYNEQF
TRBJ2-7 - TRBV10-3 - AISEPQSSYEQY
TRBJ2-5 - TRBV29-1 TRBD1 SVRFRDSQETQY
TRBJ1-1 once TRBV5-4 - ASSLELQVNTEAF
TRBJ1-2 - TRBV4-3 - ASSQQGNYGYT
TRBJ1-2 medium-sized TRBV12-3/TRBV12-4 - ASSLVQGWGYT
TRBJ1-2 - TRBV19 TRBD1 ASSIGAGGSRGYT
TRBJ1-2 - TRBV19 TRBD1 ASSPEGQGDYGYT
TRBJ1-4 - TRBV11-2 - ASSSIGEGGKLF
TRBJ2-2 - TRBV30 TRBD1 AWNRDSGTGELF
TRBJ2-7 - TRBV19 TRBD2 ASSIGGDLLYEQY
TRBJ1-2 - TRBV11-2 - ASSFGLNGYT
TRBJ1-4 - TRBV19 - ASSPGGGHSNEKLF
TRBJ2-5 - TRBV19 - ASSASGQETQY
TRBJ1-2 - TRBV7-2 TRBD1 ASSLSGGGYGYT
TRBJ1-1 - TRBV4-3 - ASSQQGMSTEAF
TRBJ1-2 - TRBV4-1 - ASSRPEGALYGYT
TRBJ2-1 once TRBV4-3 TRBD1 ASSQDLGTGGRNEQF
TRBJ1-2 - TRBV7-9 TRBD1 ASSLIGDRGYGYT
TRBJ1-1 - TRBV30 - AWGLNFEAF
TRBJ2-2 - TRBV5-4 TRBD2 ASSLGGGTNTGELF
TRBJ2-5 few TRBV9 - ASSGGHYQETQY
TRBJ2-1 - TRBV9 TRBD2 ASSVYTGAGGSEQF
TRBJ2-5 - TRBV6-5 - ASSYSEGETQY
TRBJ1-4 - TRBV18 TRBD1 ASSPGQGWSSTNEKLF
TRBJ2-3 - TRBV5-8 - ASSLTGNQPTDTQY
TRBJ2-7 - TRBV6-5 - ASSYAQGGYEQY
TRBJ2-4 - TRBV7-2 - ASSLDRAKNIQY
TRBJ1-2 - TRBV12-3/TRBV12-4 TRBD1 ASSLEGAGGYT
TRBJ2-7 - TRBV4-1 TRBD1 ASSHKTGGSYEQY
TRBJ1-1 - TRBV10-2 - ASGTRMKTEAF
TRBJ1-5 - TRBV19 - ASSIIQGHQPQH